This TCR beta chain appears in the sequencing data of a study of T-cell reconstitution after alpha-beta-depleted transplantation in children. About this clonotype itself: Its target is unknown.

V lost 6 bases to trimming and J lost 0 bases, with 6 bases between them. The CDR3 length is 13 residues. Germline CDR1 and CDR2: LNHDA and SQIVND (reference sequence). It was with unique molecular identifiers that the TCRbeta library was prepared. TCRdb called the PCR reads again in MiXCR, with one record for every CDR3 protein. The table has about 830,000 distinct CDR3 sequences, around 17% seen once. Study results and limitations: When one year had passed after transplant, most T-cell counts and diversity came from newly produced T cells. Approximately two months post-transplant, alpha-beta T cells reportedly originated from several hundred expanded graft clones.

The V and J genes are TRBV19 and TRBJ2-1, with D unresolved. The input for sequencing was PBMCs, mostly from graft donor cells, taken 360 days after TCRalphabeta/CD19-depleted stem cell transplant. The sequence was collected from a male patient aged 5 to 17 who had a stem cell transplant for acute lymphoblastic leukemia, so the T cells may come from the graft donor. The CDR3 DNA is TGTGCCAGTAGGTGGGGCTCCTACAATGAGCAGTTCTTC. Encoded protein: CASRWGSYNEQFF.